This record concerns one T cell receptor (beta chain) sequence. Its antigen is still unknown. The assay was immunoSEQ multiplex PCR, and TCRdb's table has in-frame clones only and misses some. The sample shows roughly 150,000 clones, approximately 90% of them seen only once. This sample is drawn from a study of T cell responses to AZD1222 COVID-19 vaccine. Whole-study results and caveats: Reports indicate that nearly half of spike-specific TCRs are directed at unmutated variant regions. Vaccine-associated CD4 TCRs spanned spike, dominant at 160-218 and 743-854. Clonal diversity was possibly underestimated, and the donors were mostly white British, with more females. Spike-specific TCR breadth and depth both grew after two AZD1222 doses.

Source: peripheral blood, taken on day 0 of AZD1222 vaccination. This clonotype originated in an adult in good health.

Here the CDR3 reads CASSQGNTNEKLFF. CDR3 bases: TGTGCCAGCAGCCAGGGGAACACTAATGAAAAACTGTTTTTT. The chain is built from TRBV7-2 and TRBJ1-4; the D gene is possibly TRBD1 (6 bases). The CDR3 has 14 residues. Germline CDR1 SGHTA, CDR2 FQGNSA. V dropped 5 bases and J dropped 2 bases, with 9 bases sitting between them.